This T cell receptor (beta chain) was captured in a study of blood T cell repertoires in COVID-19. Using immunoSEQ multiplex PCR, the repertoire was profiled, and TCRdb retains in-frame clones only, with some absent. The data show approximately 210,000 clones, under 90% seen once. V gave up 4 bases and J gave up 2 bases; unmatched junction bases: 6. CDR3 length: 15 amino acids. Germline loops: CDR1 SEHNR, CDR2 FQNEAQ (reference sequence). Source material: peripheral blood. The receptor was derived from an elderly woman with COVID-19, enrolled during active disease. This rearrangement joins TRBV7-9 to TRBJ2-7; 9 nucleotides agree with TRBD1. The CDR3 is CASSWEGTGPYEQYF. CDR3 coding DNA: TGTGCCAGCAGCTGGGAGGGGACAGGGCCCTACGAGCAGTACTTC. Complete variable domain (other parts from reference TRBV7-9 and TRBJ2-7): DTGVSQNPRHKITKRGQNVTFRCDPISEHNRLYWYRQTLGQGPEFLTYFQNEAQLEKSRLLSDRFSAERPKGSFSTLEIQRTEQGDSAMYLCASSWEGTGPYEQYFGPGTRLTVT.